Shown below are 4 T cell receptor beta chains from a single sample sequenced in a study of blood T cell repertoires in COVID-19. TCRdb's table, derived via immunoSEQ multiplex PCR, lists solely in-frame clones and lacks some. Here the sample spans around 700,000 clones, 80% to 90% being singletons. Source material: peripheral blood. The receptor set was obtained from a woman aged 18-29 years with acute or convalescent COVID-19.

This clone has just one count. This chain connects TRBV24-1 to TRBJ1-1, with D uncertain. The V gene lost 8 bases and the J gene lost 7 bases, with 13 bases spanning the gap. The CDR3 covers 12 residues. Germline CDR1 and CDR2: KGHDR and SFDVKD. For the CDR3, the DNA is TGTGCCACCACTTCGCGGGAGGATGAAGCTTTCTTT. Encoded protein: CATTSREDEAFF.

J is TRBJ1-1 and V is TRBV28; the D is unclear. The V gene's germline CDR1 is MDHEN and CDR2 SYDVKM. The V gene lost 1 base and the J gene lost 10 bases, with 22 bases spanning the gap. This CDR3 is 16 amino acids long. Written as DNA, the CDR3 is TGTGCCAGCAGTTTATCTACTACCTCACATCAAAACGGAGCTTTCTTT. Protein sequence: CASSLSTTSHQNGAFF.

Concerning this clone itself: At the DNA level, this CDR3 is encoded by other sequences in the same sample as well. V is TRBV2 and J is TRBJ1-1; D perhaps matches TRBD1 (5 bases). CDR3 length: 13 amino acids. Trimming left V 6 bases short and J 0 bases short, with 8 bases between. Germline lookup yields CDR1 SNHLY and CDR2 FYNNEI. The CDR3 nucleotides are TGTGCCAGCAGCACAGGATTGAACACTGAAGCTTTCTTT. This sequence encodes CASSTGLNTEAFF.

The chain recombines TRBV6-5 with TRBJ1-5; 8 bases fit TRBD1. The V and J ends lost 2 bases and 2 bases, in that order; junction bases with no gene match: 2. The germline gives CDR1 MNHEY, CDR2 SVGAGI. CDR3 length: 15 residues. CDR3 bases: TGTGCCAGCAGTTACGCAGGGGGCGGCAATCAGCCCCAGCATTTT. This gives the protein CASSYAGGGNQPQHF.